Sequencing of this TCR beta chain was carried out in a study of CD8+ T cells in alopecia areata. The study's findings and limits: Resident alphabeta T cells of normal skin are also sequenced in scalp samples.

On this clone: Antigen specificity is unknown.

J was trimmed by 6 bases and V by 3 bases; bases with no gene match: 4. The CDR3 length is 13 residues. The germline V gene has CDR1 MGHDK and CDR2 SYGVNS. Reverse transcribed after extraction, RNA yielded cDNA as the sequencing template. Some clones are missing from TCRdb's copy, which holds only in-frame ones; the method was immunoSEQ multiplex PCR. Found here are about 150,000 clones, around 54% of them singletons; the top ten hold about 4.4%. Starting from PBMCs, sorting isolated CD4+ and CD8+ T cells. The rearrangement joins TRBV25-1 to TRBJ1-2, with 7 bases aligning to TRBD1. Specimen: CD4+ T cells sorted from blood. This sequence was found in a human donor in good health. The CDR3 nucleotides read TGTGCCAGCAGTGAGAGGGGGCAGGATGGCTACACCTTC. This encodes CASSERGQDGYTF.